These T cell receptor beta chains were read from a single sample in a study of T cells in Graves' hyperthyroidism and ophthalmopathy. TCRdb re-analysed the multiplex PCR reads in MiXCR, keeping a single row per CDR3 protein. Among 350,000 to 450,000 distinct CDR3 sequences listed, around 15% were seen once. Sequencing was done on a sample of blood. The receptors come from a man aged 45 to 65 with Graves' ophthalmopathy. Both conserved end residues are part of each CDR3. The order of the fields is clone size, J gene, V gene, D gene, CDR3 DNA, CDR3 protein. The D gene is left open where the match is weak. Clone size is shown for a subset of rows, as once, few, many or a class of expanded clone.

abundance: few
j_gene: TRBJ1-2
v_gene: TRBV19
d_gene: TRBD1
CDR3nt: TGTGCCAGTAGTACGACAGGGGGCGAGGCTTATGGCTACACCTTC
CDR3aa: CASSTTGGEAYGYTF

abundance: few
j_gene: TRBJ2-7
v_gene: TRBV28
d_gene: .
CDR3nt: TGTGCCAGCAGTTTGCCGTTGGAGGCCTCCTACGAGCAGTACTTC
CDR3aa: CASSLPLEASYEQYF

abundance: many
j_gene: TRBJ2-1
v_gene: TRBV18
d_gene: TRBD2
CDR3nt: TGTGCCAGCTCACCTTCGAGCGGGAGGCCCGCCTACAATGAGCAGTTCTTC
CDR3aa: CASSPSSGRPAYNEQFF

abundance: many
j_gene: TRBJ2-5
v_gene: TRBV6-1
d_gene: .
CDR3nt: TGTGCCAGCAGTTTTAACAGAGCACAAGAGACCCAGTACTTC
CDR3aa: CASSFNRAQETQYF

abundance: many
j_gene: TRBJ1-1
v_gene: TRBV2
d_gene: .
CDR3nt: TGTGCCAGCAGTGACCGTGGGGCTTTCACTGAAGCTTTCTTT
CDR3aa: CASSDRGAFTEAFF

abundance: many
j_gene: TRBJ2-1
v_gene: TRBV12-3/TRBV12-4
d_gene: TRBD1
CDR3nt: TGTGCCAGCAGTCACGGACAGGCGAATGAGCAGTTCTTC
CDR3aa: CASSHGQANEQFF

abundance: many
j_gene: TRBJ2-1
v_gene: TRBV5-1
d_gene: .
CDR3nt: TGCGCCAGCAGTTGGGGGCCGGCGGGAGCGTCCTACAATGAGCAGTTCTTC
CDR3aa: CASSWGPAGASYNEQFF

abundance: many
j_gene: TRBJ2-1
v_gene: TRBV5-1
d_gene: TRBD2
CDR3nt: TGCGCCAGCAGCTTGGCTAGCGGGCCGAATGAGCAGTTCTTC
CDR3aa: CASSLASGPNEQFF

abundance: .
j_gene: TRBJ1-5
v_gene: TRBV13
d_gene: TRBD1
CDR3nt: TGTGCCAGCAGCACACGACAGGGAGGCAATCAGCCCCAGCATTTT
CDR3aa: CASSTRQGGNQPQHF

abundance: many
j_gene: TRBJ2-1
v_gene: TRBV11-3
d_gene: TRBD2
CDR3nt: TGTGCCAGCAGCCCTCTGGGTAGCGGGAGATACAATGAGCAGTTCTTC
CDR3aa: CASSPLGSGRYNEQFF

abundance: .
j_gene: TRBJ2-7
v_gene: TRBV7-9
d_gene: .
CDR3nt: TGTGCCAGCTGTCCAGTTACCTCAGGATACGAGCAGTACTTC
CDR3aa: CASCPVTSGYEQYF

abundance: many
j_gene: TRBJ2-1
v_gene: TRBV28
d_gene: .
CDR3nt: TGTGCCAGCGCTACCCAGCGGCGAGGGTTAAATGAGCAGTTCTTC
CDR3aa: CASATQRRGLNEQFF

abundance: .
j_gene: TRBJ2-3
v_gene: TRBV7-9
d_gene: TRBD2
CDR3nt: TGTGCCAGCAGCCGCGGACTAGCGGGAGGTGGAGATACGCAGTATTTT
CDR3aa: CASSRGLAGGGDTQYF

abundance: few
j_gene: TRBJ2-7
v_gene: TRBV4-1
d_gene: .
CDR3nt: TGCGCCAGCAGCCTATCAGGGGATTCATTTTCCTACGAGCAGTACTTC
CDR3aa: CASSLSGDSFSYEQYF

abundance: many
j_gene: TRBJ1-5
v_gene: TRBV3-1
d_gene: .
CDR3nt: TGTGCCAGCAGCCAAGAGATAGGAACCCAGCCCCAGCATTTT
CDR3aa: CASSQEIGTQPQHF

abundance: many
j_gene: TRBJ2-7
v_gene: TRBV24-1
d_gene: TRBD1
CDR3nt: TGTGCCACCAGTGACAATGGGGGACAGAACTCCTACGAGCAGTACTTC
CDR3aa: CATSDNGGQNSYEQYF

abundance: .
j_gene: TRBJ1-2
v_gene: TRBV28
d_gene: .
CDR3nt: TGTGCCAGCAGTTTAGGGGGACGGGACTATGGCTACACCTTC
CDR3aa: CASSLGGRDYGYTF

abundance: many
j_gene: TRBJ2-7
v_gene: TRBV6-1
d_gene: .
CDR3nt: TGTGCCAGCAGTGACCGGGACACACTCTCCTACGAGCAGTACTTC
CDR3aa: CASSDRDTLSYEQYF

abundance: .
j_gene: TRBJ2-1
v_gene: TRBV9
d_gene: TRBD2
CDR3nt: TGTGCCAGCAGCAAAAGAGGGCTAGCGGGAGGATCCTACAATGAGCAGTTCTTC
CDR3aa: CASSKRGLAGGSYNEQFF

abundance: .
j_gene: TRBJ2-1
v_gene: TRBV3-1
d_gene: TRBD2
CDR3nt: TGTGCCAGCAGCCCCCCGGGACTAGTATACAATGAGCAGTTCTTC
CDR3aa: CASSPPGLVYNEQFF

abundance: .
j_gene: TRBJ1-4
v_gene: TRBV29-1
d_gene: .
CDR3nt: TGCAGCGTTGGACGGAATGAAAAACTGTTTTTT
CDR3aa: CSVGRNEKLFF

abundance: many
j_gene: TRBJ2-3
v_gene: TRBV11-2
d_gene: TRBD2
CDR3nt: TGTGCCAGCAGCCGCGGGACTAGCGGGAGGGATACGCAGTATTTT
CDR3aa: CASSRGTSGRDTQYF

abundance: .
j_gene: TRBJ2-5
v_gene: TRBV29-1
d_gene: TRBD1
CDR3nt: TGCAGCGTTCCCGACAGGGGGCGAGGGCAAGAGACCCAGTACTTC
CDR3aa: CSVPDRGRGQETQYF

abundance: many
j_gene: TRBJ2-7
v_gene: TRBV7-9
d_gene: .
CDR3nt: TGTGCCAGCAGCCCTATGCGACTAGGTCATCACGAGCAGTACTTC
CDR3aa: CASSPMRLGHHEQYF

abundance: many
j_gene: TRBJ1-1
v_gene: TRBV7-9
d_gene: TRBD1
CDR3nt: TGTGCCAGCAGCTTCGGGACAGAGAACACTGAAGCTTTCTTT
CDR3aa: CASSFGTENTEAFF

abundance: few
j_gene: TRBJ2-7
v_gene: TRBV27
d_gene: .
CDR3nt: TGTGCCAGCAGTGAAGGACCCAACTACGAGCAGTACTTC
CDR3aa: CASSEGPNYEQYF

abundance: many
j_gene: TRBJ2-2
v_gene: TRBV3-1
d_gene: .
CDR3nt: TGTGCCAGCAGCCAAGATCGCAGGGGGGAGCTGTTTTTT
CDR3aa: CASSQDRRGELFF

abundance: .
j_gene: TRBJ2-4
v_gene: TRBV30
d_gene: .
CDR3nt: TGTGCCTGGAGTCTCACTAAGAACATTCAGTACTTC
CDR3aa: CAWSLTKNIQYF

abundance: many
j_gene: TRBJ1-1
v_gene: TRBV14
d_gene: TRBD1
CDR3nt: TGTGCCAGCAGCCCTGGGACAGGTGTTATGAACACTGAAGCTTTCTTT
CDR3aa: CASSPGTGVMNTEAFF

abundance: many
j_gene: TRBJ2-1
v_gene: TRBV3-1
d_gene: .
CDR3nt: TGTGCCAGCAGCCAAGGAACGTACAATGAGCAGTTCTTC
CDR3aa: CASSQGTYNEQFF

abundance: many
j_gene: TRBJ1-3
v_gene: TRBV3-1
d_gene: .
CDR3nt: TGTGCCAGCAGCCAAGCAAGCGTAACAACTGGAAACACCATATATTTT
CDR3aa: CASSQASVTTGNTIYF

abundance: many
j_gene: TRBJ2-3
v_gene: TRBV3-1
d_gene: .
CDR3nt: TGTGCCAGCAGCCATACAGCGCGACAGGATCAGACGCAGTATTTT
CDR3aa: CASSHTARQDQTQYF

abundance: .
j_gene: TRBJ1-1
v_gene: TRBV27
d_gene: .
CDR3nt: TGTGCCAGCAGCACATGGGGGATGAACACTGAAGCTTTCTTT
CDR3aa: CASSTWGMNTEAFF

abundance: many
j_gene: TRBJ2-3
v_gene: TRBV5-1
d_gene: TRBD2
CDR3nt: TGTGCCAGCAGCTTAGAAGGGACTAGCGGGAGCACAGATACGCAGTATTTT
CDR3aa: CASSLEGTSGSTDTQYF

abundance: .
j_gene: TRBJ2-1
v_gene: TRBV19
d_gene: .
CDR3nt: TGTGCCAGTAGGCGAACTGGGACACAGCAGTTCTTC
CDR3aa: CASRRTGTQQFF

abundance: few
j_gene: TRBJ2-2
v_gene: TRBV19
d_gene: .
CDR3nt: TGTGCCAGTACCGCTGGGGCGAACACCGGGGAGCTGTTTTTT
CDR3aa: CASTAGANTGELFF

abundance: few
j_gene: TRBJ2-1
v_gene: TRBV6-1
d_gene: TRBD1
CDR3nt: TGTGCCAGCAGTATCTTCTCGGACAGGGGGCAGTTCTTC
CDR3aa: CASSIFSDRGQFF

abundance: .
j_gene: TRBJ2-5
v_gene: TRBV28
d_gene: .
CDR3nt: TGTGCCAGCAGTGAATATTATGGTTCAGTAAACTTGGAGACCCAGTACTTC
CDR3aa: CASSEYYGSVNLETQYF

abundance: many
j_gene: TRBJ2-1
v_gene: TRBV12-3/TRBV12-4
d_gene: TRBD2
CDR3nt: TGTGCCAGCAGTCCGCCGGGACTAGGTAGTAATGAGCAGTTCTTC
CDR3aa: CASSPPGLGSNEQFF

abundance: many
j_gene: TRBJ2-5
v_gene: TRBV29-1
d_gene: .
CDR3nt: TGCAGCGTGAGGGACTCCACGGGAGAGACCCAGTACTTC
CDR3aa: CSVRDSTGETQYF

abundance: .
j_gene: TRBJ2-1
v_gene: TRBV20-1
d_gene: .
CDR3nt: TGCAGTGCTCCGCCAGGGGGGGTCCATGAGCAGTTCTTC
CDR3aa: CSAPPGGVHEQFF

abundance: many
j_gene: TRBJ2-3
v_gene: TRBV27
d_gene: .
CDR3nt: TGCGCCAGCAGCTTGTCCCCAGATACGCAGTATTTT
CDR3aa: CASSLSPDTQYF

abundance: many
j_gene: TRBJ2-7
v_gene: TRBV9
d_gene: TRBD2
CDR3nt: TGTGCCAGCAGCGTAGAGGGACTAGCTTCCTACGAGCAGTACTTC
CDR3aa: CASSVEGLASYEQYF

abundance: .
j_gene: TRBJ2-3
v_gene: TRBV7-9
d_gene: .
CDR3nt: TGTGCCAGCAGCTTAGCTCAGTCGCTGAGGGCTGATACGCAGTATTTT
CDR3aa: CASSLAQSLRADTQYF

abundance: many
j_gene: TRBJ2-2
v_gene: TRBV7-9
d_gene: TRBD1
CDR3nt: TGTGCCAGCAGCTTGGGCTCAGGGGGCCCCCACACCGGGGAGCTGTTTTTT
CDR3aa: CASSLGSGGPHTGELFF

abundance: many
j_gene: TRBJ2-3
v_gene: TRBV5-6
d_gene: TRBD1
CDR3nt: TGTGCCAGCAGCTGGGGACAGGGGACAGATACGCAGTATTTT
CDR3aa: CASSWGQGTDTQYF

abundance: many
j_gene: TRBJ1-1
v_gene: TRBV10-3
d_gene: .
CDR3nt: TGTGCCATCAGTGCAAACACTGAAGCTTTCTTT
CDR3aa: CAISANTEAFF

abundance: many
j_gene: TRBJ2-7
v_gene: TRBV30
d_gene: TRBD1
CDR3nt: TGTGCCTGGAGTGTAACGGGACAGGGGGCTTACGAGCAGTACTTC
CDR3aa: CAWSVTGQGAYEQYF

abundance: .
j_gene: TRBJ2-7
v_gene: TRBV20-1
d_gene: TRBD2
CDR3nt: TGCAGTGCTAGAGTTGGGACCTTAGGGCTAGCGGGAGGGCCCTACAATGAGCAGTACTTC
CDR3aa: CSARVGTLGLAGGPYNEQYF

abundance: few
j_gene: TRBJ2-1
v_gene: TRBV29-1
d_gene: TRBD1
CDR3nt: TGCAGCGTTGGGACAGGGGGCGCCTACAATGAGCAGTTCTTC
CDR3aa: CSVGTGGAYNEQFF

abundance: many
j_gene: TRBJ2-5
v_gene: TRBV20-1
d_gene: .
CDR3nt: TGCAGTGCTAGACCCCCGGGTAGGAAGACCCAGTACTTC
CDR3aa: CSARPPGRKTQYF

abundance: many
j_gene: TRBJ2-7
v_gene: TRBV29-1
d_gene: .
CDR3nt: TGCAGCGTGCCGGGGCCCTCCTCCTACGAGCAGTACTTC
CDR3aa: CSVPGPSSYEQYF

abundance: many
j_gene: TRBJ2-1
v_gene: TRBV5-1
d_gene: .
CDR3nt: TGCGCCAGCAGCTTGGTCGGACTTGTCTCCTACAATGAGCAGTTCTTC
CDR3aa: CASSLVGLVSYNEQFF

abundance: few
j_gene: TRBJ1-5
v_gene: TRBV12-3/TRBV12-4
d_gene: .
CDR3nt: TGTGCCAGCAGTTTGTGGGACGGCACATATAGCAATCAGCCCCAGCATTTT
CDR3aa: CASSLWDGTYSNQPQHF

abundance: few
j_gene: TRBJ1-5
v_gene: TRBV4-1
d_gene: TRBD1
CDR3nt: TGCGCCAGCAGCCTCCTTTGGGACAGGGAATCCCATCAGCCCCAGCATTTT
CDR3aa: CASSLLWDRESHQPQHF

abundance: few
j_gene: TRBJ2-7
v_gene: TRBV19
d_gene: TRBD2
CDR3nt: TGTGCCAGTAGTGCCCGGGGAGGGGTCTACGAGCAGTACTTC
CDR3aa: CASSARGGVYEQYF

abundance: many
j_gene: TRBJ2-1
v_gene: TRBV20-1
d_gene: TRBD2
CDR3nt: TGCAGTGCTAGAGATCCCCTAGCGGGAAGGAATGAGCAGTTCTTC
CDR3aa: CSARDPLAGRNEQFF

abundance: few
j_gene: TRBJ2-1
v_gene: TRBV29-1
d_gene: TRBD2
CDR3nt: TGCAGCGTTGGGACAGTTAGCGGGATCGATGAGCAGTTCTTC
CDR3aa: CSVGTVSGIDEQFF

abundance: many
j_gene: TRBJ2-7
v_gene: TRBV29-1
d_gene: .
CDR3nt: TGCAGCGTTTCCAGGAACTCCTACGAGCAGTACTTC
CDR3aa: CSVSRNSYEQYF

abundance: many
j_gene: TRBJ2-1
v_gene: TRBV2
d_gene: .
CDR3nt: TGTGCCAGCAGCTCCCGGGCTCCCTCCTACAATGAGCAGTTCTTC
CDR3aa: CASSSRAPSYNEQFF